This paragraph reports one T cell receptor (beta chain). Its antigen is unidentified. CD4+ T cells specific for antigen were expanded with viral peptide pools by the ViraFEST assay before sequencing. Isolating CD4+ T cells followed approximately 11 days of culture. Vaccine administered to participants consisted of two doses of either BNT162b2 or mRNA-1273. People in the vaccine group had not been infected with SARS-CoV-2 before, and their nucleocapsid antibodies were negative. Wells each received more than 1.5 million PBMC, cultured with about 10 IU/ml IL-2 and around 9.8 ug/ml peptides. Libraries were prepared by immunoSEQ multiplex PCR; TCRdb keeps only in-frame clonotypes and omits some of them. The table shows 65,000 to 70,000 clones, with around four fifths occurring only once. These data are taken from a study of vaccination effects on CD4 cells after COVID-19. This CDR3 has 14 residues. CDR1 is SGHKS and CDR2 is YYEKEE in the germline V gene (reference sequence). Trimming took 3 bases from V and 6 from J; bases not matched to a gene: 7.

Broader study findings: Clones that were induced by infection or by vaccine showed marked contraction late after vaccination.

Sequences were derived from CD4+ T cells from PBMCs cultured with HCoV-OC43 spike peptides, sampled after COVID-19 vaccination. The subset here: HCoV-OC43 spike overlapping peptide pool stimulation. V gene TRBV5-5 combines with J gene TRBJ1-1, with 8 bases that match TRBD1. The source is a human donor who received a COVID-19 vaccine. CDR3 region: CASSSFRGRAEAFF. The CDR3 bases are TGTGCCAGCAGCTCCTTCAGGGGGCGGGCTGAAGCTTTCTTT.